This passage covers 22 T cell receptor beta chains from one sample sequenced in a study of blood T cell repertoires in COVID-19. Data came from immunoSEQ multiplex PCR; TCRdb stores just in-frame clones and leaves some out. The table includes around 250,000 clones, over 75% detected once. The sample was PBMCs or T cells enriched from blood (not recorded which). The receptor source for this set is a woman between 50 and 59 years old with acute COVID-19.

The rearrangement uses TRBV5-1 and TRBJ2-1; maybe TRBD1 (6 bases). Trimming pared 0 bases from V and 6 bases from J, leaving 10 bases between. The CDR3 spans 14 residues. From germline, CDR1 is SGHRS and CDR2 YFSETQ. CDR3 sequence (DNA): TGCGCCAGCAGCTTGGACAGGGTTCCCAATGAGCAGTTCTTC. It yields the protein CASSLDRVPNEQFF.

The chain is built from TRBV18 and TRBJ1-1; weak D call: TRBD1 (5 bases). The CDR3 is 17 amino acids. V was pared by 1 base and J by 0 bases, with 15 bases between. In germline, CDR1 is KGHSH, CDR2 LQKENI. CDR3 loop: CASSPRQGRSMNTEAFF. The CDR3 bases are TGTGCCAGCTCACCACGCCAGGGCCGAAGCATGAACACTGAAGCTTTCTTT. The whole variable domain, remainder taken from reference TRBV18 and TRBJ1-1, is NAGVMQNPRHLVRRRGQEARLRCSPMKGHSHVYWYRQLPEEGLKFMVYLQKENIIDESGMPKERFSAEFPKEGPSILRIQQVVRGDSAAYFCASSPRQGRSMNTEAFFGQGTRLTVV.

This clone came up many times. The chain employs TRBV6-5 and TRBJ2-2, with D possibly matching TRBD2 (7 bases). Trimming cost V 7 bases and J 1 base, with 13 bases left between them. This CDR3 region has 15 residues. CDR1 and CDR2 from the germline V gene are MNHEY and SVGAGI. CDR3 sequence: CASTRGAGNTGELFF. As DNA, the CDR3 is TGTGCCAGCACTCGGGGGGCGGGGAACACCGGGGAGCTGTTTTTT.

The rearrangement links TRBV6-2 or TRBV6-3 to TRBJ2-7, with 10 bases fitting TRBD1. The CDR3 sequence is 15 residues long. The V gene's germline CDR1 is MNHEY and CDR2 SVGEGT. The J segment lost 5 bases and the V segment lost 2 bases, leaving 6 bases of the junction unmatched. The CDR3 reads CASSYPGQGEHEQYF. The CDR3 DNA reads TGTGCCAGCAGTTACCCAGGACAGGGGGAGCACGAGCAGTACTTC.

The chain combines TRBV7-6 with TRBJ1-6, with D possibly TRBD1 on 5 matching bases. Germline loops: CDR1 SGHVS, CDR2 FNYEAQ. V lost 5 bases to trimming and J lost 0 bases, with 11 bases between them. CDR3 length: 16 residues. As DNA, the CDR3 is TGTGCCAGCAGCGAGACAGACAGCTCCTATAATTCACCCCTCCACTTT. As protein: CASSETDSSYNSPLHF.

V is TRBV30 and J is TRBJ1-2; 8 bases align to TRBD1. The CDR3 loop spans 14 amino acids. V lost 3 bases, J lost 3 bases, and 6 bases stayed unmatched. Per the germline V gene, CDR1 is GTSNPN and CDR2 is SVGIG (reference sequence). CDR3 nucleotides: TGTGCCTGGAGAGAGCAGGGGGCATACTATGGCTACACCTTC. This sequence encodes CAWREQGAYYGYTF.

The J gene is TRBJ1-1, the V gene TRBV12-5, with a tentative D call TRBD1 (5 bases). Trimming removed 1 base at V and 4 bases at J, with 16 bases between. Germline-derived CDR1 and CDR2 are LGHNT and FRNRAP. This CDR3 has 16 amino acids. CDR3 nucleotide sequence: TGTGCTAGTGGTTTGGGTCCGGGGGTCGTGAGCACTGAAGCTTTCTTT. Its translation is CASGLGPGVVSTEAFF.

The chain couples TRBV5-6 to TRBJ1-4; TRBD1 matches at 7 bases. The V gene end was trimmed by 1 base and the J gene end by 4 bases; junction bases not matched to a gene: 7. The CDR3 sequence is 16 residues long. CDR1 and CDR2 from the germline V gene are SGHDT and YYEEEE. As DNA, the CDR3 is TGTGCCAGCAGCTTGCCCGGGACAGCAAGTAATGAAAAACTGTTTTTT. It specifies CASSLPGTASNEKLFF.

This clone appeared a single time. The chain employs TRBV5-7 and TRBJ2-7; 8 bases line up with TRBD2. TRBV5-7 is recorded as an ORF, its role being uncertain. The V segment lost 0 bases and the J segment 3 bases; nucleotides outside the gene matches: 2. This CDR3 has 14 amino acids. The CDR3 sequence is CASSLAGGHYEQYF. DNA for the CDR3: TGTGCCAGCAGCTTGGCGGGGGGGCACTACGAGCAGTACTTC.

V and J are TRBV3-1 (or the pseudogene TRBV3-2) and TRBJ1-1, with D possibly matching TRBD1 (5 bases). V was clipped by 6 bases and J by 5 bases, with 16 bases between them. There are 14 residues in the CDR3. Germline V gene sequence: CDR1 LGHDT, CDR2 YNNKEL (reference sequence). CDR3 sequence reads: CASSQARRGTEAFF. Here the CDR3 DNA reads TGTGCCAGCAGTCAGGCCCGGAGGGGTACTGAAGCTTTCTTT.

The V and J genes are TRBV5-1 and TRBJ2-3, with 10 bases identical to TRBD1. V lost 5 bases, J lost 4 bases, and 4 bases stayed unmatched. Germline V gene data show CDR1 as SGHRS and CDR2 as YFSETQ. The CDR3 loop spans 14 amino acids. CDR3 residues: CASSSGTGADTQYF. In nucleotides, the CDR3 is TGCGCCAGCAGTTCCGGGACAGGGGCAGATACGCAGTATTTT.

There are many counts of this clone. V is TRBV21-1 and J is TRBJ1-2; the table gives TRBD1 as D, unverified against the DNA. TRBV21-1 is listed as a pseudogene. The CDR3 has 13 amino acids. Here the CDR3 DNA reads TGTGCCAGCAGCAAATTAAGGGGCTATGGCTACACCTTC. Amino acid sequence: CASSKLRGYGYTF.

The CDR3 reads CASSYSAAGNTIYF. The CDR3 nucleotides read TGTGCCAGCAGTTACTCGGCAGCTGGAAACACCATATATTTT. The V gene is TRBV6-2 or TRBV6-3, the J gene TRBJ1-3, with D unresolved. The germline gives CDR1 MNHEY, CDR2 SVGEGT. The CDR3 totals 14 residues. V shed 0 bases and J shed 2 bases, with 5 bases lying between them.

J is TRBJ2-3 and V is TRBV6-5; 9 bases agree with TRBD2. The length of the CDR3 is 16 residues. The trim removed 4 bases at V and 0 bases at J, leaving 5 bases unmatched. Germline V gene lookup returns CDR1 MNHEY and CDR2 SVGAGI. The CDR3 loop reads CASSSPSGISTDTQYF. Here the CDR3 DNA reads TGTGCCAGCAGTTCCCCTAGCGGGATTAGCACAGATACGCAGTATTTT.

The CDR3 sequence is CASSARYQETQYF. The CDR3, as DNA: TGTGCCAGTAGTGCCAGGTACCAAGAGACCCAGTACTTC. The chain couples TRBV19 to TRBJ2-5; D unclear. Germline V gives CDR1 LNHDA, CDR2 SQIVND (reference sequence). V lost 5 bases to trimming and J lost 0 bases, with 7 bases between them. The CDR3 spans 13 residues. Full variable domain (missing parts from reference TRBV19 and TRBJ2-5): DGGITQSPKYLFRKEGQNVTLSCEQNLNHDAMYWYRQDPGQGLRLIYYSQIVNDFQKGDIAEGYSVSREKKESFPLTVTSAQKNPTAFYLCASSARYQETQYFGPGTRLLVL.

The chain couples TRBV5-4 to TRBJ1-6; D is undetermined. V dropped 0 bases and J dropped 5 bases, with 6 bases sitting between them. The CDR3 runs to 14 residues. Germline loops: CDR1 SGHNT, CDR2 YYREEE (reference sequence). The CDR3 bases are TGTGCCAGCAGCTTGGAACACGATAATTCACCCCTCCACTTT. Protein product: CASSLEHDNSPLHF. The full variable domain, completed using reference TRBV5-4 and TRBJ1-6, is ETGVTQSPTHLIKTRGQQVTLRCSSQSGHNTVSWYQQALGQGPQFIFQYYREEENGRGNFPPRFSGLQFPNYSSELNVNALELDDSALYLCASSLEHDNSPLHFGNGTRLTVT.

The J gene is TRBJ1-5, the V gene TRBV6-6; weak D call: TRBD1 (6 bases). Trimming removed 2 bases at V and 6 bases at J, with 14 bases between. The CDR3 consists of 15 residues. Germline values: CDR1 MNHNY, CDR2 SVGAGI (reference sequence). DNA for the CDR3: TGTGCCAGCAGTTACCTTGCGGGGGGCGGTCAGCCCCAGCATTTT. This translates into CASSYLAGGGQPQHF.

The chain recombines TRBV14 with TRBJ2-7; TRBD2 matches 8 bases. Per the germline V gene, CDR1 is SGHDN and CDR2 is FVKESK. The V and J ends lost 2 bases and 3 bases, in that order; junction bases with no gene match: 9. The CDR3 has 16 amino acids. The CDR3 sequence is CASSQFGRGGLYEQYF. CDR3 DNA sequence: TGTGCCAGCAGCCAATTTGGACGGGGGGGCCTCTACGAGCAGTACTTC.

V gene TRBV27 combines with J gene TRBJ2-2; 9 bases align to TRBD2. Germline CDR1 and CDR2: MNHEY and SMNVEV (reference sequence). The CDR3 totals 19 residues. The V gene end was trimmed by 5 bases and the J gene end by 1 base; junction bases not matched to a gene: 14. The CDR3 DNA follows: TGTGCCAGCAGTCCCGGGCCCCTAGCGGGACTACGGAACACCGGGGAGCTGTTTTTT. Translating it yields CASSPGPLAGLRNTGELFF.

The chain carries TRBV5-1 and TRBJ2-6; D is possibly TRBD1 (6 bases). V lost 0 bases and J 2 bases, leaving 9 bases between the germline ends. This CDR3 is built from 16 residues. Germline V gene lookup returns CDR1 SGHRS and CDR2 YFSETQ. CDR3 sequence (DNA): TGCGCCAGCAGCTTGGCAGGGGTTGCTGGGGCCAACGTCCTGACTTTC. It encodes CASSLAGVAGANVLTF.

The chain is built from TRBV6-5 and TRBJ1-2, with TRBD1 as a possible D gene (5 bases). Per germline, CDR1 MNHEY and CDR2 SVGAGI. The CDR3 contains 13 residues. The ends were cut back, 6 bases at V and 3 bases at J, with 11 bases in the middle. The CDR3 sequence is CASSLQADYGYTF. The CDR3 DNA is TGTGCCAGCAGCTTACAGGCTGACTATGGCTACACCTTC.

This clone was observed a handful of times. The J gene is TRBJ1-2, the V gene TRBV4-2; a weak D match, TRBD1 (5 bases). The CDR3 is made up of 14 amino acids. The germline V gene encodes CDR1 LGHNA and CDR2 YNFKEQ. V lost 0 bases and J lost 3, with 8 bases in between. Here the CDR3 reads CASSQDREDYGYTF. The CDR3 region has the DNA TGTGCCAGCAGCCAAGACAGGGAAGACTATGGCTACACCTTC.